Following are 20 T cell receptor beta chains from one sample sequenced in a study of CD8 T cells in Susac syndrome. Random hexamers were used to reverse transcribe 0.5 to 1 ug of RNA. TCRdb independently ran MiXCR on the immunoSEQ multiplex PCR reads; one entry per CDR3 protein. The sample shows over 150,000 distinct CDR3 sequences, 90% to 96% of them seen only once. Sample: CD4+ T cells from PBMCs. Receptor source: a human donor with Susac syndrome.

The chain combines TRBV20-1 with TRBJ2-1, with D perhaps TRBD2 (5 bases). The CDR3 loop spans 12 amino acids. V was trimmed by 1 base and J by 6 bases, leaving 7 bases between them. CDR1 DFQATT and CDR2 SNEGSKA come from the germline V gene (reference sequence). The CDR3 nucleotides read TGCAGTGCTAGAGGCGGAGGCAATGAGCAGTTCTTC. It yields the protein CSARGGGNEQFF.

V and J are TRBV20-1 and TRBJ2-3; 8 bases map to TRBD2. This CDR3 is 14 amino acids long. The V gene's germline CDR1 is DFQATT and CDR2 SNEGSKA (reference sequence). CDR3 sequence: CSSGMAGGPDTQYF. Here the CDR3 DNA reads TGCAGCTCTGGGATGGCGGGAGGCCCAGATACGCAGTATTTT.

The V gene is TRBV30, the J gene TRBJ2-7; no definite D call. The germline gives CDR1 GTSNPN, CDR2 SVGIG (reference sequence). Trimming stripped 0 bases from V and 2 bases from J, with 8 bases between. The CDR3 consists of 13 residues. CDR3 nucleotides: TGTGCCTGGAGTGTGGTGCTAGCCTACGAGCAGTACTTC. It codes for CAWSVVLAYEQYF.

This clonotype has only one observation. The chain's CDR3 is CARTPDGGYTF. The DNA for the CDR3 is TGTGCCAGGACACCCGACGGTGGCTACACCTTC. J is TRBJ1-2 and V is TRBV2; D is uncertain. The germline V gene encodes CDR1 SNHLY and CDR2 FYNNEI. There are 11 residues in the CDR3. Trimming took 9 bases from V and 7 from J, leaving 12 bases between them. Supplemented by reference TRBV2 and TRBJ1-2, the full variable domain reads EPEVTQTPSHQVTQMGQEVILRCVPISNHLYFYWYRQILGQKVEFLVSFYNNEISEKSEIFDDQFSVERPDGSNFTLKIRSTKLEDSAMYFCARTPDGGYTFGSGTRLTVV.

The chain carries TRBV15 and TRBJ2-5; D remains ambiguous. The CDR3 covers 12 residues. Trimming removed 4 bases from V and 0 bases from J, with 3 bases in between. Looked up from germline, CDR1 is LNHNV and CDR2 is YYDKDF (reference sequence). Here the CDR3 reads CATSKYQETQYF. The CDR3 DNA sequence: TGTGCCACCAGCAAGTACCAAGAGACCCAGTACTTC.

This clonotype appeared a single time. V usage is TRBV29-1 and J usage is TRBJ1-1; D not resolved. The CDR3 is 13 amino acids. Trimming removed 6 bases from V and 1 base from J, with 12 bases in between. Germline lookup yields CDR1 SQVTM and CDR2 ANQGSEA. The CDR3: CSVRGNENTEAFF. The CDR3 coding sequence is TGCAGCGTCCGTGGGAACGAGAACACTGAAGCTTTCTTT. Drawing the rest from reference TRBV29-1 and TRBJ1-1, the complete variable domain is SAVISQKPSRDICQRGTSLTIQCQVDSQVTMMFWYRQQPGQSLTLIATANQGSEATYESGFVIDKFPISRPNLTFSTLTVSNMSPEDSSIYLCSVRGNENTEAFFGQGTRLTVV.

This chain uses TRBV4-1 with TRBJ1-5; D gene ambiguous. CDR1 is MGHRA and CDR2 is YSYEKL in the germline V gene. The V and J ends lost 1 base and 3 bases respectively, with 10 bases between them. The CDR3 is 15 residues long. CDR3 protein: CASSQVAEYNQPQHF. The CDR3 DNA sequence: TGCGCCAGCAGCCAAGTGGCCGAATACAATCAGCCCCAGCATTTT.

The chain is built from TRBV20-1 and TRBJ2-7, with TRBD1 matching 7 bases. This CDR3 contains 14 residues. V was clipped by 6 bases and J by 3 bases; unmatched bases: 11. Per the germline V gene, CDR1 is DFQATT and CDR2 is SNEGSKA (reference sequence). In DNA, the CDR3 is TGCAGTGCGAGGGACAGACAAACACTCTACGAGCAGTACTTC. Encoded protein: CSARDRQTLYEQYF.

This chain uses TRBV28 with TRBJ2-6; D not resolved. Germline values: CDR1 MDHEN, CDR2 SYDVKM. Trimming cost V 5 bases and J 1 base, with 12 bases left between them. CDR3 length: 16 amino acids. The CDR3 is CASSPQLGSGANVLTF. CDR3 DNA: TGTGCCAGCAGTCCGCAACTTGGGTCTGGGGCCAACGTCCTGACTTTC.

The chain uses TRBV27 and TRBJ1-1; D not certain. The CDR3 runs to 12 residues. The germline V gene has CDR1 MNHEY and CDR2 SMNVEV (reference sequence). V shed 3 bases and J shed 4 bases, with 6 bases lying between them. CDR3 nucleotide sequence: TGTGCCAGCAGTTTCAGAGGCACTGAAGCTTTCTTT. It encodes CASSFRGTEAFF.

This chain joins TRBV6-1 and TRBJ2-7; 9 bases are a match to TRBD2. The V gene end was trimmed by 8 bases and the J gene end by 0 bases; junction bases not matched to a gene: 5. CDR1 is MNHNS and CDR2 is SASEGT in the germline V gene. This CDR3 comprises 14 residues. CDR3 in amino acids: CASWGLATSYEQYF. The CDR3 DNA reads TGTGCCAGCTGGGGACTAGCTACCTCCTACGAGCAGTACTTC.

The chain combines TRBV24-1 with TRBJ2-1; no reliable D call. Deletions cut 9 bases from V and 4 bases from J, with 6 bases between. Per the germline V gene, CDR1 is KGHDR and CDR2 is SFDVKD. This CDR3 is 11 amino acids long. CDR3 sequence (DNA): TGTGCCACCGAGCTATACAATGAGCAGTTCTTC. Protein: CATELYNEQFF.

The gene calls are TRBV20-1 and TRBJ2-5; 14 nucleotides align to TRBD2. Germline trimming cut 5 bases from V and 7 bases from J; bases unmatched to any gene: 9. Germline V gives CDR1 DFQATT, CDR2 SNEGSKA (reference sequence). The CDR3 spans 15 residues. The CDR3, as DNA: TGCAGTGCTTCGACTAGCGGGGGGGACATGGGGACCCAGTACTTC. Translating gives CSASTSGGDMGTQYF.

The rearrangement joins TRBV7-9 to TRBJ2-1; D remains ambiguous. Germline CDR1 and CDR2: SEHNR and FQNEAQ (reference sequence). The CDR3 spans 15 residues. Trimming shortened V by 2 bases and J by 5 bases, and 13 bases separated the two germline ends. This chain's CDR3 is CASSLNLGSDNEQFF. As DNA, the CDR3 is TGTGCCAGCAGCTTAAATCTGGGGTCGGACAATGAGCAGTTCTTC. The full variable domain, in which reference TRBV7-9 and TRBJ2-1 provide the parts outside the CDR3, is DTGVSQNPRHKITKRGQNVTFRCDPISEHNRLYWYRQTLGQGPEFLTYFQNEAQLEKSRLLSDRFSAERPKGSFSTLEIQRTEQGDSAMYLCASSLNLGSDNEQFFGPGTRLTVL.

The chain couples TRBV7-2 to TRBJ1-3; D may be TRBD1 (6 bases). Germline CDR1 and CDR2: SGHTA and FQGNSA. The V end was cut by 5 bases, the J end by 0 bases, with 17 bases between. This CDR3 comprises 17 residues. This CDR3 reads CASSLDRPTRSGNTIYF. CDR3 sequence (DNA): TGTGCCAGCAGCCTCGACAGGCCGACCCGCTCTGGAAACACCATATATTTT.

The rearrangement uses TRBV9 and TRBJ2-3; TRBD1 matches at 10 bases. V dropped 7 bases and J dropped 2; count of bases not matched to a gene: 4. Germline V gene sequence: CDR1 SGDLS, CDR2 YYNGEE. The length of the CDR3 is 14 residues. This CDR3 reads CASGQGVPTDTQYF. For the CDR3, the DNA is TGTGCCAGCGGACAGGGGGTACCCACAGATACGCAGTATTTT.

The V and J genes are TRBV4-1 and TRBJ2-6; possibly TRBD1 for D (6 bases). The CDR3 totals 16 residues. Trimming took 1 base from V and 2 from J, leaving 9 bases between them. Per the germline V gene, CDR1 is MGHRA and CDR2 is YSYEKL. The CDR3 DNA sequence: TGCGCCAGCAGCCAAGGTTCAGGGGCTGGGGCCAACGTCCTGACTTTC. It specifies CASSQGSGAGANVLTF.

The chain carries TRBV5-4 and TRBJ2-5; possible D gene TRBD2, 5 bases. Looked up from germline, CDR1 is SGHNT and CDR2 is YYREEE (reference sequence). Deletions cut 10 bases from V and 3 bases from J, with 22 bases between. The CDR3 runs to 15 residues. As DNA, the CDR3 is TGTGCCGTTCGGGGTATGGAGGCGCCTAAAGAGACCCAGTACTTC. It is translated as CAVRGMEAPKETQYF.

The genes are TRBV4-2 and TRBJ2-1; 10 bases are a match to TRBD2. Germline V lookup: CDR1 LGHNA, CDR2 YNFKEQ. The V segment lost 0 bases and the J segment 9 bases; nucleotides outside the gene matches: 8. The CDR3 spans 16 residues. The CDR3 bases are TGTGCCAGCAGCCAAGATCAGCGGGGGGGCCTCGGTGAGCAGTTCTTC. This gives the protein CASSQDQRGGLGEQFF.

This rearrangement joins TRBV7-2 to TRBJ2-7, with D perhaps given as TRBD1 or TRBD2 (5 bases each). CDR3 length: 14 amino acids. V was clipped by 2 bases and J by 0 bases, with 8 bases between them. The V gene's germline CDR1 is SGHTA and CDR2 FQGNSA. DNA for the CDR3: TGTGCCAGCAGCTTATGGGGGAGCTCCTACGAGCAGTACTTC. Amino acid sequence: CASSLWGSSYEQYF.